Sequencing of this TCR beta chain was carried out in a study of blood T cell repertoires in COVID-19. Turning to the study itself: The United States, Italy and Spain supplied acute and convalescent COVID-19 samples.

The method was immunoSEQ multiplex PCR; TCRdb's version includes in-frame clones alone and lacks a portion of them. The profile shows some 500,000 clones, 85% to 90% of them singletons. Looked up from germline, CDR1 is LGHNT and CDR2 is FRNRAP. The CDR3 runs to 12 residues. V lost 4 bases and J 9 bases, leaving 13 bases between the germline ends. Seattle patients were enrolled during active infection and followed longitudinally. The sequenced material came from peripheral blood. This sequence was found in a woman aged 45 to 65 with COVID-19, enrolled during active disease. The chain combines TRBV12-5 with TRBJ2-7; D might be TRBD1 (5 bases). As DNA, the CDR3 is TGTGCTAGTGGTTCACAGGCGATTGGGCAGTACTTC. Translation: CASGSQAIGQYF.